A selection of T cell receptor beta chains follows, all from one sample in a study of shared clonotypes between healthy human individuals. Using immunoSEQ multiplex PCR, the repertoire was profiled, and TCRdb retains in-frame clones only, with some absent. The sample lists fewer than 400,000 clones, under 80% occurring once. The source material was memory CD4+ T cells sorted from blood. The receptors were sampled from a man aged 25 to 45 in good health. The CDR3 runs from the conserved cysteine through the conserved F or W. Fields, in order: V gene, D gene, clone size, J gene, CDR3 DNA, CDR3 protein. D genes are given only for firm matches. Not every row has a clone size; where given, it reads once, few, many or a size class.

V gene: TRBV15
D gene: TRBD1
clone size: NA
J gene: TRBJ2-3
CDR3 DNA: TGTGCCACCAGCAGATATACAGGGGGACCCGATACGCAGTATTTT
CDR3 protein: CATSRYTGGPDTQYF

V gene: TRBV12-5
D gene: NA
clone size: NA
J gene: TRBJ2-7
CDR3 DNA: TGTGCTAGTGGTTTGCTGACACACAGGGTAACAAAGTCCTTC
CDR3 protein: CASGLLTHRVTKSF

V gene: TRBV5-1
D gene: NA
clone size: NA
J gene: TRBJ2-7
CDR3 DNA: TGCGCCAGCAGCTTGTACGGGGATCCCGAGCAGTACTTC
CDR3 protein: CASSLYGDPEQYF

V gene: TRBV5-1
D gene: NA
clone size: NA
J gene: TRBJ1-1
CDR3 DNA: TGCGCCAGCAGCTCGGAGTTTCTAGGCGCCGGCACTGAAGCTTTCTTT
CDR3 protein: CASSSEFLGAGTEAFF

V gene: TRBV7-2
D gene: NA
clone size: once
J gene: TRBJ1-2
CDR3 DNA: TGTGCCAGTCCACAGGTGTATGGCTACACCTTC
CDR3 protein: CASPQVYGYTF

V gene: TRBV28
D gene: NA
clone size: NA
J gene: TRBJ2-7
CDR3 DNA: TGTGCCAGCAGGGAAGACAGGAACGACCTCTACGAGCAGTACTTC
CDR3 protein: CASREDRNDLYEQYF

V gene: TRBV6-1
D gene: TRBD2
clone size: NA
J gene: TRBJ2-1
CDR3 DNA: TGTGCCAGCAGTATTACTAGCGGGATCGATGAGCAGTTCTTC
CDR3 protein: CASSITSGIDEQFF

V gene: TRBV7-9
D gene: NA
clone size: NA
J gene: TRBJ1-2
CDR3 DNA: TGTGCCAGCAGCTTGAGGGTACCGTCCTATTATGGCTACACCTTC
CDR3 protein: CASSLRVPSYYGYTF

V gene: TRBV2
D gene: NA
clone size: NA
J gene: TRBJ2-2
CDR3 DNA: TGTGCCAGCAGTGATAGAGGCAGGGAAGGTTCCGGGGAGCTGTTTTTT
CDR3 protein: CASSDRGREGSGELFF

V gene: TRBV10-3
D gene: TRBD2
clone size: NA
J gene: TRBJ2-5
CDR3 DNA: TGTGCCATCAGTGACCCCCGGCTGGGGGGGTCCCAAGAGACCCAGTACTTC
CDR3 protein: CAISDPRLGGSQETQYF

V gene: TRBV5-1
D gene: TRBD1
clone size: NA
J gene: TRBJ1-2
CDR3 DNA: TGCGCCAGCAGCTTGAACAGGGGGGGTGGCTACACCTTC
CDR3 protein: CASSLNRGGGYTF

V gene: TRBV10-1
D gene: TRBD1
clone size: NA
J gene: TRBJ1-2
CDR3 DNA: TGCGCCAGCAGTCGGACAGGGGTTAACTATGGCTACACCTTC
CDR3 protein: CASSRTGVNYGYTF

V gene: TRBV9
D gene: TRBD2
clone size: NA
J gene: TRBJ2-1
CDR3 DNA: TGTGCCAGTTCCTCGGGGAGGGAAGTGCGTAATGAGCAGTTCTTC
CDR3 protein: CASSSGREVRNEQFF

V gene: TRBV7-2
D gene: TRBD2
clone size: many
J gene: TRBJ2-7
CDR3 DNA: TGTGCCAGCAGGAGAACTAGCGGGGGTTACGAGCAGTACTTC
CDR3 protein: CASRRTSGGYEQYF

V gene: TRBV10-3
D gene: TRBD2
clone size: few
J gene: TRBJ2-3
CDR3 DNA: TGTGCCATCAGAGATAGCGGGAGCGCAGATACGCAGTATTTT
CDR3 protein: CAIRDSGSADTQYF

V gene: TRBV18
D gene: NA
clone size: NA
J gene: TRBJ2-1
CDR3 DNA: TGTGCCAGCTCACGCGGGGACTCCGGGAAACAGTTCTTC
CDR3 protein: CASSRGDSGKQFF

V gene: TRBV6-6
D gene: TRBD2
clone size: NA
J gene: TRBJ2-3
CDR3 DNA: TGTGCCAGCAGTTACGATATGGCTAGCGGAACAGATACGCAGTATTTT
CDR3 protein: CASSYDMASGTDTQYF

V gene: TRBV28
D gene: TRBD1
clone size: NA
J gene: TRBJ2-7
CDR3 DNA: TGTGCCAGCCACCGGGACAGGGGTGGCGAGCAGTACTTC
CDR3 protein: CASHRDRGGEQYF

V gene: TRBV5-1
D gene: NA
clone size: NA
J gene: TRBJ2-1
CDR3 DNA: TGCGCCAGCAGCTTGGCTGGGGGCCACTACAATGAGCAGTTCTTC
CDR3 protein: CASSLAGGHYNEQFF

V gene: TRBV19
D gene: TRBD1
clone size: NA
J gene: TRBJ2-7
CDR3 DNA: TGTGCCAGTAGCATAAACACAGGGGGCTACGAGCAGTACTTC
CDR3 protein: CASSINTGGYEQYF

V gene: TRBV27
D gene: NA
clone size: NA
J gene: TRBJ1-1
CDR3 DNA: TGTGCCACCAAGTCAGGGACCACTGAAGCTTTCTTT
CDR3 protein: CATKSGTTEAFF

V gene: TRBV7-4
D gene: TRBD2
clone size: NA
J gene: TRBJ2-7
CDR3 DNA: TGTGCCAGCACCCCTGGCCGACTAGCGGATTTTACCTACGAGCAGTACTTC
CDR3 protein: CASTPGRLADFTYEQYF

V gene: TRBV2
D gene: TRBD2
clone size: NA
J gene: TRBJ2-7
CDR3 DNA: TGTGCCAGCAGTGCTAGCGGGGGCTCCTACGAGCAGTACTTC
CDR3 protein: CASSASGGSYEQYF

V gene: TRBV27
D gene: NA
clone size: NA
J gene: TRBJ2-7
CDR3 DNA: TGTGCCAGCAGCTATGCCGGGAGTTCCGGAGCCCCCGAGCAGTACTTC
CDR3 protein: CASSYAGSSGAPEQYF

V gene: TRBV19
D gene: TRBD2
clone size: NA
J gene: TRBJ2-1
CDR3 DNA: TGTGCCAGTAGTGTAGGACTAGCGGGAGTTGAGCAGTTCTTC
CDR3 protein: CASSVGLAGVEQFF

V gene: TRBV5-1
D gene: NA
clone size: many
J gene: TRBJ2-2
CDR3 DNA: TGCGCCAGCAGCCAGGACCCCGTAGGGACCGGGGAGCTGTTTTTT
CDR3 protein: CASSQDPVGTGELFF

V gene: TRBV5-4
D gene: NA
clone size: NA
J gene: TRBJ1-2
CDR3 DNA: TGTGCCAGCAGCTTGGCAGGAATTAACTATGGCTACACCTTC
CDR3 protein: CASSLAGINYGYTF

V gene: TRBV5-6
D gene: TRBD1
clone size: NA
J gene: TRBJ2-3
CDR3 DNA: TGTGCCAGCAGCTCGACAGGGACAGATACGCAGTATTTT
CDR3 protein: CASSSTGTDTQYF

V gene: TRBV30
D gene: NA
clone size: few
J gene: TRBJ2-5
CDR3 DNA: TGTGCCTGGGGCGAGGGAGGCCAGTACTTC
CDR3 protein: CAWGEGGQYF

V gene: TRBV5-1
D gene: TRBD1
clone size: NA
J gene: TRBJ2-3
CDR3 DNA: TGCGCCAGCAGCTTGGTGGGACAGGGGTCGAATACGCAGTATTTT
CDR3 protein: CASSLVGQGSNTQYF

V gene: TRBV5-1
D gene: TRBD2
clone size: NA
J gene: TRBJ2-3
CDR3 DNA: TGCGCCAGCAGCCCCGGAGGGACTAGCGGGAGGGTTACGCAGTATTTT
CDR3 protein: CASSPGGTSGRVTQYF

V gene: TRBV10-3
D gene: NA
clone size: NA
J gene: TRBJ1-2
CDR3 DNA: TGTGCCATCAGTGAGTCTCTCGGGGTGGTTGGCTACACCTTC
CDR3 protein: CAISESLGVVGYTF

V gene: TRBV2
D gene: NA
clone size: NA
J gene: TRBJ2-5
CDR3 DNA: TGTGCCACCACAGGGCACGAAGAGACCCAGTACTTC
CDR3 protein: CATTGHEETQYF

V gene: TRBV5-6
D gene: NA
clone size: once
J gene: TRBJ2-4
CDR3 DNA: TGTGCCAGCAGCTTTAGGGCTCTAGCCAAAAACATTCAGTACTTC
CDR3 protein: CASSFRALAKNIQYF

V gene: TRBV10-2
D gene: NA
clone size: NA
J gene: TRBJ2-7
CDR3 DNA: TGCGCCAGCGGCCCGTGGAACGAGCAGTACTTC
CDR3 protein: CASGPWNEQYF

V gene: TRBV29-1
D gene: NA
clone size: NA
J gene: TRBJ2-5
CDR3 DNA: TGCAGCGTTCAAGGTTCCCTCCTGGAGACCCAGTACTTC
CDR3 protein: CSVQGSLLETQYF

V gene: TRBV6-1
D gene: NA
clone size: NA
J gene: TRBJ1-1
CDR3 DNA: TGTGCCAGCAGTGACTATAGGGGGGCTGAAGCTTTCTTT
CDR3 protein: CASSDYRGAEAFF

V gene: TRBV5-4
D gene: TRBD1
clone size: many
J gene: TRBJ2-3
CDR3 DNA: TGTGCCAGCACCCCTAGGGACAGCCGGAGCACAGATACGCAGTATTTT
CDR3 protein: CASTPRDSRSTDTQYF

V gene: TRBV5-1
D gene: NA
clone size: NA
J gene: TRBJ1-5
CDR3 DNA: TGCGCCAGCAGCTTGGATCCGAAGGGTAAGCCCCAGCATTTT
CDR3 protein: CASSLDPKGKPQHF

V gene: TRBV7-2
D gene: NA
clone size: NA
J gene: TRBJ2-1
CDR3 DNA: TGTGCCAGCAGCTCCTGGATTGAGCAGTTCTTC
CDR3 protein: CASSSWIEQFF

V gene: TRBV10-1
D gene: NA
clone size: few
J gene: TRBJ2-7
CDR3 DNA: TGCGCCAGCAGTCCCGGGATCAGGGGACCCTACGAGCAGTACTTC
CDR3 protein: CASSPGIRGPYEQYF

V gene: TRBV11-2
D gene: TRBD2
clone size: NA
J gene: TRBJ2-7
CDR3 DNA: TGTGCCAGCAGTTGGACTAGCGGAACCTACGAGCAGTACTTC
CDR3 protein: CASSWTSGTYEQYF

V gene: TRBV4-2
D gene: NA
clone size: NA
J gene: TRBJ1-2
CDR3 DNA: TGTGCCAGCAGCCAAGATAGCGGAGATGGGGTTGGCTACACCTTC
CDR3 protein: CASSQDSGDGVGYTF

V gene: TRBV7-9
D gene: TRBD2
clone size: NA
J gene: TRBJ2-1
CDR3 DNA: TGTGCCAGCAGCCGAGCCGGGACTAGCGGGAGTTATGCCAATGAGCAGTTCTTC
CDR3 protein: CASSRAGTSGSYANEQFF

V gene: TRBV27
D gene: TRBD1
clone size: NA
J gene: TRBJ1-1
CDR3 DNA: TGTGCCAGCTTTCTTCCGGGACAGGGCCCGAACACTGAAGCTTTCTTT
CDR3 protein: CASFLPGQGPNTEAFF

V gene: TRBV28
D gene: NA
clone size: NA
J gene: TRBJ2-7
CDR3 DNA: TGTGCCAGCAGGGGGTCCGGGCAGGGCCTAACCTACGAGCAGTACTTC
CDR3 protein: CASRGSGQGLTYEQYF

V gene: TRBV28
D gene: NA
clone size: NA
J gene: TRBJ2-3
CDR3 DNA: TGTGCCAGCAAGCCCACCTGGAATACGCAGTATTTT
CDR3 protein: CASKPTWNTQYF

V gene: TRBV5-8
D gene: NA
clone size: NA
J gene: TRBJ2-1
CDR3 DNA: TGTGCCAGCAGCCGAGGACAAATTGGGAGTGATGAGCAGTTCTTC
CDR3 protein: CASSRGQIGSDEQFF

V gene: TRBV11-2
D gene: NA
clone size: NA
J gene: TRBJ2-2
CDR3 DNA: TGTGCCAGCAGCTTAAGCGGAGCGAACACCGGGGAGCTGTTTTTT
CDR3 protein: CASSLSGANTGELFF

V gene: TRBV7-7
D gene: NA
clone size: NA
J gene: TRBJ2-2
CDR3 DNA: TGTGCTAGCAGCTTAGCGTTCGGATCCGGGGAGCTGTTTTTT
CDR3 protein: CASSLAFGSGELFF

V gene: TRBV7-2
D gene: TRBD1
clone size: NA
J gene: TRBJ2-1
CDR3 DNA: TGTGCCAGCAGCTTAGCGAGGGGGCTGTACAATGAGCAGTTCTTC
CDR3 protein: CASSLARGLYNEQFF

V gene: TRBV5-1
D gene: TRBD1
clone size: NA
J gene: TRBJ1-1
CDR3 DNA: TGCGCCAGCAAACAAACCCCAACAGGGGGCACTGAAGCTTTCTTT
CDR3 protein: CASKQTPTGGTEAFF

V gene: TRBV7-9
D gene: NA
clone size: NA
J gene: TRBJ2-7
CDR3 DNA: TGTGCCAGCAGCTTGGTCGGCGGGAGGCCTTCCAGGGGGAACTACGAGCAGTACTTC
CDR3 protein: CASSLVGGRPSRGNYEQYF

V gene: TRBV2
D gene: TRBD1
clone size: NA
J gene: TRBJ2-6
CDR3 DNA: TGTGCCACAGGGGGCGTTGGGGCCAACGTCCTGACTTTC
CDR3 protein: CATGGVGANVLTF

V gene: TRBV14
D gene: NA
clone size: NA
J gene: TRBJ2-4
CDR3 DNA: TGTGCCAGCAGCTCGTTGGGGGCCAAAAACATTCAGTACTTC
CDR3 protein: CASSSLGAKNIQYF

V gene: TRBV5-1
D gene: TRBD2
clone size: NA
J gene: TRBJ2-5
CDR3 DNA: TGCGCCAGCAGCTTAAGTAGCGGGAGCGCGGCGACCCAGTACTTC
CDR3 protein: CASSLSSGSAATQYF

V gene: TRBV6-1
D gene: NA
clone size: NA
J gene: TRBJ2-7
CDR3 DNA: TGTGCCAGCAGTGAAGGGGGAGTCTCCTACGAGCAGTACTTC
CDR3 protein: CASSEGGVSYEQYF

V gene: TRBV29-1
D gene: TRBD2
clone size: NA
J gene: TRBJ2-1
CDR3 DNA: TGCAGCGTTGGCCTAGCGGACCATGAGCAGTTCTTC
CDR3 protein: CSVGLADHEQFF

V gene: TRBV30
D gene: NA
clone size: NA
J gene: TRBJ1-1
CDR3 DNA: TGTGCCTGGACCTACGGACACTTGAACACTGAAGCTTTCTTT
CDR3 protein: CAWTYGHLNTEAFF